The 9 T cell receptor beta chains reported below all come from one sample, sequenced in a study of Ad26.COV2.S vaccination and SARS-CoV-2 variants. This sample's treatment: around 19 received Ad26.COV2.S at low or high dose, single or two shots; about 5 received placebo; per-sample allocation not given. Day 63 after the first injection of vaccine or placebo was the sampling time. Sequencing used immunoSEQ multiplex PCR; TCRdb keeps in-frame clones, though not all of them. The repertoire includes about 460,000 clones, about 88% of them detected once, and around 1.6% sits in the top ten. This material consisted of peripheral blood, taken in a trial of Ad26.COV2.S vaccine versus placebo. The receptors shown here come from a person aged 18-65 years who received the Ad26.COV2.S COVID-19 vaccine or a placebo.

The rearrangement links TRBV6-2 or TRBV6-3 to TRBJ2-7; D perhaps matches TRBD2 (6 bases). V was shortened by 2 bases and J by 0 bases, with 14 bases between the two germline ends. The CDR3 loop spans 16 amino acids. From germline, CDR1 is MNHEY and CDR2 SVGEGT. CDR3 bases: TGTGCCAGCAGTTACATCGCGGGACCAAGCTCCTACGAGCAGTACTTC. It specifies CASSYIAGPSSYEQYF.

The chain uses TRBV5-5 and TRBJ1-1; no clear D gene. Trimming stripped 4 bases from V and 1 base from J, with 14 bases between. Germline values: CDR1 SGHKS, CDR2 YYEKEE (reference sequence). This CDR3 has 15 amino acids. In DNA form, the CDR3 reads TGTGCCAGCAGCACACCTTTGTTAGGGAACACTGAAGCTTTCTTT. Its translation is CASSTPLLGNTEAFF.

This clone was seen once. The chain links TRBV5-4 to TRBJ2-1, with D perhaps matching TRBD2 (5 bases). V lost 4 bases and J lost 6, with 17 bases in between. The CDR3 runs 15 residues. In germline, CDR1 is SGHNT, CDR2 YYREEE (reference sequence). CDR3 sequence: CASSLSGRTGNEQFF. Written as DNA, the CDR3 is TGTGCCAGCAGCCTCAGCGGCAGAACCGGCAATGAGCAGTTCTTC.

The rearrangement links TRBV10-3 to TRBJ1-2, with D hard to call. The V gene lost 6 bases and the J gene lost 4 bases, with 15 bases spanning the gap. Germline V gives CDR1 ENHRY, CDR2 SYGVKD. The CDR3 sequence is 14 residues long. CDR3 sequence reads: CAIREGLRVYGYTF. The CDR3 DNA reads TGTGCCATCAGGGAGGGTTTAAGGGTCTATGGCTACACCTTC.

This chain connects TRBV3-1 (or the pseudogene TRBV3-2) to TRBJ1-6; a possible D gene is TRBD1 (6 bases). This CDR3 contains 14 residues. V lost 3 bases and J lost 10, with 13 bases in between. Looked up from germline, CDR1 is LGHDT and CDR2 is YNNKEL (reference sequence). CDR3 coding DNA: TGTGCCAGCAGCCATAAAACAGGGAACTCACCCCTCCACTTT. As protein: CASSHKTGNSPLHF.

The J gene is TRBJ2-7, the V gene TRBV10-3; weak D call: TRBD1 (6 bases). The CDR3 length is 17 residues. Trimming removed 2 bases from V and 6 bases from J, with 23 bases in between. Germline-derived CDR1 and CDR2 are ENHRY and SYGVKD. This CDR3 is CAISEVARTAALGEQYF. CDR3 sequence (DNA): TGTGCCATCAGTGAGGTGGCCAGGACAGCGGCCCTCGGCGAGCAGTACTTC.

The chain has TRBV2 and TRBJ1-5; 8 bases are shared with TRBD1. This CDR3 region has 13 residues. J was trimmed by 5 bases and V by 6 bases; bases with no gene match: 3. From germline, CDR1 is SNHLY and CDR2 FYNNEI. CDR3 protein: CASRDRADQPQHF. The CDR3 DNA sequence: TGTGCCAGCAGGGACAGGGCCGATCAGCCCCAGCATTTT.

The rearrangement uses TRBV28 and TRBJ1-5; D unclear. V was pared by 6 bases and J by 4 bases, with 4 bases between. This CDR3 has 11 residues. From germline, CDR1 is MDHEN and CDR2 SYDVKM. CDR3: CASSPNQPQHF. CDR3 bases: TGTGCCAGCAGCCCTAATCAGCCCCAGCATTTT.

This clone was counted once. V and J are TRBV28 and TRBJ1-5; TRBD1 might be the D (5 bases). V was shortened by 6 bases and J by 11 bases, with 20 bases between the two germline ends. Germline V CDR1 and CDR2: MDHEN, SYDVKM. The CDR3 contains 14 residues. The CDR3, as DNA: TGTGCCAGCAGACCGGACACCCGTCTGGGGTCCCAGCATTTT. This codes for CASRPDTRLGSQHF.